A selection of T cell receptor beta chains follows, all from one sample in a study of cytomegalovirus exposure and HLA in healthy donors. TCRdb keeps only in-frame clones here, not all; method: immunoSEQ multiplex PCR. The data show approximately 58,000 clones, 75% to 85% seen once. What was sequenced was PBMCs. The receptors stem from a man aged 30 to 45 in good health and CMV-seronegative. The CDR3 runs from the conserved cysteine through the conserved F or W. The order of the fields is J gene, V gene, clone size, D gene, CDR3 protein, CDR3 DNA. A D gene is named only where the DNA matches it firmly. Not every row has a clone size; where given, it reads once, few, many or a size class.

>TRBJ1-3|TRBV4-2|-|-
CASSLSSNSGNTIYF
TGTGCCAGCAGCCTAAGCTCGAACTCTGGAAACACCATATATTTT
>TRBJ2-7|TRBV2|few|-
CASSSPQGSYYEQYF
TGTGCCAGCAGTTCTCCTCAGGGCTCCTACTACGAGCAGTACTTC
>TRBJ2-5|TRBV5-1|-|-
CASSFGGAQETQYF
TGCGCCAGCAGCTTTGGCGGGGCCCAAGAGACCCAGTACTTC
>TRBJ2-2|TRBV7-3|-|-
CASSPDRRNTGELFF
TGTGCCAGCAGCCCCGACAGGAGGAACACCGGGGAGCTGTTTTTT
>TRBJ2-7|TRBV30|-|TRBD1
CAWSGGTGSSYEQYF
TGTGCCTGGAGTGGGGGGACAGGGAGCTCCTACGAGCAGTACTTC
>TRBJ2-7|TRBV5-1|-|TRBD1
CASSTGQGAYEQYF
TGCGCCAGCAGCACGGGACAGGGTGCCTACGAGCAGTACTTC
>TRBJ1-5|TRBV7-2|-|-
CASRLGSNQPQHF
TGTGCCAGCAGGCTCGGTAGCAATCAGCCCCAGCATTTT
>TRBJ2-3|TRBV13|-|-
CASSSTQGTDTQYF
TGTGCCAGCAGCTCCACGCAGGGAACAGATACGCAGTATTTT
>TRBJ1-1|TRBV4-2|few|-
CASSQVGNRDLTEAFF
TGTGCCAGCAGCCAAGTAGGTAACAGGGACCTGACTGAAGCTTTCTTT
>TRBJ1-2|TRBV7-9|-|TRBD1
CSSSLEGQAGGF
TGTTCCAGCAGCTTAGAGGGACAGGCCGGTGGCTTC
>TRBJ2-1|TRBV5-1|-|TRBD2
CASRGLAGELYNEQFF
TGCGCCAGCAGGGGGTTAGCGGGGGAGCTCTACAATGAGCAGTTCTTC
>TRBJ1-5|TRBV28|-|-
CASSLIGRGYNQPQHF
TGTGCCAGCAGTTTAATCGGCCGGGGGTACAATCAGCCCCAGCATTTT
>TRBJ2-7|TRBV11-2|-|TRBD2
CASRLLAGGPWEQYF
TGTGCCAGCCGCCTCTTAGCGGGAGGGCCATGGGAGCAGTACTTC
>TRBJ2-2|TRBV10-1|few|-
CASSDLRGLNTGELFF
TGCGCCAGCAGTGATTTACGGGGACTGAACACCGGGGAGCTGTTTTTT
>TRBJ1-1|TRBV6-6|few|-
CASSFGQMKTEAFF
TGTGCCAGCAGTTTCGGACAGATGAAGACTGAAGCTTTCTTT
>TRBJ2-5|TRBV29-1|-|TRBD1
CSVRRTGALETQYF
TGCAGCGTGAGACGGACAGGGGCGCTGGAGACCCAGTACTTC
>TRBJ1-2|TRBV6-1|-|-
CASLGGANYGYTF
TGTGCCAGCCTCGGGGGAGCTAACTATGGCTACACCTTC
>TRBJ2-7|TRBV14|-|-
CASSYGQPPYEQYF
TGTGCCAGCAGTTACGGACAGCCGCCCTACGAGCAGTACTTC
>TRBJ2-1|TRBV19|once|-
CASRAPLGTGENEQFF
TGTGCCAGTAGGGCCCCCCTGGGGACGGGGGAGAATGAGCAGTTCTTC
>TRBJ1-2|TRBV5-1|-|TRBD1
CASSLTGEATTF
TGCGCCAGCAGCTTGACAGGGGAGGCAACAACCTTC
>TRBJ2-3|TRBV5-1|-|TRBD2
CASSPGTSGYTDTQYF
TGCGCCAGCAGCCCTGGGACTAGCGGCTACACAGATACGCAGTATTTT
>TRBJ1-4|TRBV18|-|TRBD1
CASSSVEGAGEKLFF
TGTGCCAGCTCCAGTGTAGAGGGGGCAGGAGAAAAACTGTTTTTT
>TRBJ1-2|TRBV4-3|once|-
CASSQDRSGNYGYTF
TGCGCCAGCAGCCAAGATAGATCGGGGAACTATGGCTACACCTTC
>TRBJ2-2|TRBV19|-|-
CASRQPGFPNTGELFF
TGTGCCAGTAGGCAGCCAGGCTTTCCGAACACCGGGGAGCTGTTTTTT
>TRBJ2-1|TRBV6-5|-|TRBD2
CASSISSGGNEQFF
TGTGCCAGCAGCATATCTAGCGGGGGGAATGAGCAGTTCTTC
>TRBJ1-2|TRBV13|-|-
CASSLSPHGGYGYTF
TGTGCCAGCAGCCTGTCGCCTCACGGGGGCTATGGCTACACCTTC
>TRBJ2-1|TRBV7-2|few|TRBD1
CASTPWTGGYNEQFF
TGTGCCAGCACCCCTTGGACAGGGGGCTACAATGAGCAGTTCTTC
>TRBJ2-5|TRBV2|-|-
CASIWGNQETQYF
TGTGCCAGCATATGGGGCAACCAAGAGACCCAGTACTTC
>TRBJ1-6|TRBV6-4|-|-
CASSAQPGGGNSPLHF
TGTGCCAGCAGTGCCCAACCTGGGGGGGGGAATTCACCCCTCCACTTT
>TRBJ1-1|TRBV6-1|-|-
CASGLGGTNTEAFF
TGTGCCAGCGGTCTTGGAGGGACGAACACTGAAGCTTTCTTT
>TRBJ2-7|TRBV19|-|-
CASSIVAPGKQYF
TGTGCCAGTAGTATCGTTGCTCCGGGAAAGCAGTACTTC
>TRBJ2-1|TRBV11-2|-|TRBD1
CASSTRTGVTYNEQFF
TGTGCCAGCAGCACGCGGACAGGGGTAACCTACAATGAGCAGTTCTTC
>TRBJ2-5|TRBV27|-|TRBD1
CASSARDRELTQYF
TGTGCCAGCAGTGCCCGGGACAGGGAGTTAACCCAGTACTTC
>TRBJ1-5|TRBV16|-|-
CASSQSSRGRNQPQHF
TGTGCCAGCAGCCAATCGTCCAGGGGCCGGAATCAGCCCCAGCATTTT
>TRBJ2-2|TRBV7-9|-|-
CASRRARAGELFF
TGTGCCAGCCGGCGCGCGAGGGCCGGGGAGCTGTTTTTT
>TRBJ2-7|TRBV11-2|-|-
CASSLERGPTYEQYF
TGTGCCAGCAGCTTAGAGCGGGGTCCCACCTACGAGCAGTACTTC
>TRBJ2-3|TRBV7-9|-|TRBD2
CASSTTSGRTDTQYF
TGTGCCAGCAGCACCACTAGCGGGAGGACAGATACGCAGTATTTT
>TRBJ1-1|TRBV6-1|-|TRBD1
CASTRQGNTEAFF
TGTGCCAGCACCAGACAGGGAAACACTGAAGCTTTCTTT
>TRBJ1-5|TRBV5-4|few|TRBD1
CASSPGQESQPQHF
TGTGCCAGCAGCCCCGGACAGGAAAGCCAGCCCCAGCATTTT
>TRBJ1-1|TRBV6-5|few|-
CASSPERNTEAFF
TGTGCCAGCAGTCCTGAGCGGAACACTGAAGCTTTCTTT
>TRBJ2-2|TRBV7-3|-|TRBD1
CASSSQGAVTGELFF
TGTGCCAGCAGCTCCCAGGGGGCGGTCACCGGGGAGCTGTTTTTT
>TRBJ1-1|TRBV7-3|-|-
CASSLAGGPLMNTEAFF
TGTGCCAGCAGCTTAGCGGGCGGACCCCTCATGAACACTGAAGCTTTCTTT
>TRBJ1-3|TRBV6-5|-|TRBD1
CASKPGTGLGNTIYF
TGTGCCAGCAAACCCGGGACAGGGTTAGGAAACACCATATATTTT
>TRBJ2-5|TRBV7-9|-|TRBD2
CASSLRTSGRGETQYF
TGTGCCAGCAGCTTAAGGACTAGCGGGAGAGGGGAGACCCAGTACTTC
>TRBJ1-1|TRBV9|-|-
CASGGALNTEAFF
TGTGCCAGCGGAGGGGCCCTGAACACTGAAGCTTTCTTT
>TRBJ1-3|TRBV5-1|-|-
CASSLEPGYGNTIYF
TGCGCCAGCAGCTTGGAACCGGGATATGGAAACACCATATATTTT
>TRBJ1-2|TRBV27|-|TRBD1
CASSSPTGGDGYTF
TGTGCCAGCAGTTCTCCGACAGGGGGAGACGGCTACACCTTC
>TRBJ1-4|TRBV19|-|-
CASSIGLNEKLFF
TGTGCCAGTAGTATAGGCCTAAATGAAAAACTGTTTTTT